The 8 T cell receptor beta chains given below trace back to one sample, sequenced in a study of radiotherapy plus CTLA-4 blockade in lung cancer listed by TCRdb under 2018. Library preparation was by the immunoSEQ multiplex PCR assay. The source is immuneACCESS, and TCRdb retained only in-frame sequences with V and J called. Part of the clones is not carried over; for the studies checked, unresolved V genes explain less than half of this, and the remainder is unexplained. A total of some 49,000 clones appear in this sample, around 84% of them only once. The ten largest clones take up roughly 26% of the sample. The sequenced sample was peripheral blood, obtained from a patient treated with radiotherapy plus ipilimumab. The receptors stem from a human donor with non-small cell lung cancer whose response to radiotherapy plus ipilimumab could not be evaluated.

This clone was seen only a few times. CDR3 amino acids: CATWTLIANTEAFF. CDR3 sequence (DNA): TGTGCCACATGGACACTAATCGCGAACACTGAAGCTTTCTTT. The rearrangement joins TRBV28 to TRBJ1-1; maybe TRBD1 (5 bases). This CDR3 is built from 14 residues. The germline gives CDR1 MDHEN, CDR2 SYDVKM. The V end lost 10 bases, the J end lost 1 base, and 16 bases lay between the germline ends.

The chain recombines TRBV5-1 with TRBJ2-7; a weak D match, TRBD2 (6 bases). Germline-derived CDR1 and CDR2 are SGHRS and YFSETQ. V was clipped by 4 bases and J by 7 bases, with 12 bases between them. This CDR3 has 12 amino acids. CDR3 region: CASSPVGGEQYF. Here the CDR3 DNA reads TGCGCCAGCAGCCCCGTGGGGGGAGAGCAGTACTTC.

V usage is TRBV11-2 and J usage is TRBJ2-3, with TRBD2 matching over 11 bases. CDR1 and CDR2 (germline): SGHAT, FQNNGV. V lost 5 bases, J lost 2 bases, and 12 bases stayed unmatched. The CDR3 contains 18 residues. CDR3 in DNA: TGTGCCAGCAGCCGGAGACCGGGACTAGCGGATGTCACAGATACGCAGTATTTT. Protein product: CASSRRPGLADVTDTQYF.

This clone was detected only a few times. The CDR3 sequence: CASRAGTGAYNEQFF. As DNA, the CDR3 is TGTGCCAGCAGAGCCGGGACAGGGGCCTACAATGAGCAGTTCTTC. The gene calls are TRBV6-5 and TRBJ2-1; 10 positions match TRBD1. The CDR3 spans 15 residues. Unmatched junction bases numbered 4, after V lost 6 bases and J lost 2 bases. The germline V gene has CDR1 MNHEY and CDR2 SVGAGI.

This CDR3 reads CASAGQIISNQPQHF. The CDR3 nucleotides are TGTGCCAGCGCGGGACAGATAATAAGCAATCAGCCCCAGCATTTT. This sequence joins TRBV6-1 and TRBJ1-5; 7 positions agree with TRBD1. This CDR3 is 15 amino acids long. Per the germline V gene, CDR1 is MNHNS and CDR2 is SASEGT. Unmatched junction bases numbered 8, after V lost 8 bases and J lost 1 base.

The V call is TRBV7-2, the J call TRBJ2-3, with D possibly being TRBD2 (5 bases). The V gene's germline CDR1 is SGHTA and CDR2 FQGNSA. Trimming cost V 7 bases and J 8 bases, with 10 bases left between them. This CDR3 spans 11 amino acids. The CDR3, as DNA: TGTGCCAGCACCAAACGGGGTACGCAGTATTTT. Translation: CASTKRGTQYF.

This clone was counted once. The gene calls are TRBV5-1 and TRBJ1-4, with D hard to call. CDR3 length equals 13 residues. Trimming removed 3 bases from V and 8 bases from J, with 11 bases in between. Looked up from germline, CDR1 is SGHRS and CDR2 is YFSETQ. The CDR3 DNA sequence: TGCGCCAGCAGCTCATATCAACAGGAAAAACTGTTTTTT. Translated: CASSSYQQEKLFF.

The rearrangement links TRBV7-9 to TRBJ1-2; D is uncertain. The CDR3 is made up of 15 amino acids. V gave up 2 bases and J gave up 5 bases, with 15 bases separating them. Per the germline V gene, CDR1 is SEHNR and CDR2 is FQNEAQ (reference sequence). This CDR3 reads CASSLMTGEGYGYTF. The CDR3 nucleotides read TGTGCCAGCAGCTTAATGACCGGGGAAGGGTATGGCTACACCTTC.